This entry lists 16 T cell receptor beta chains sequenced from one sample in a study of blood T cell repertoires in COVID-19. Only in-frame clones appear in the TCRdb table, and some are missing; sequencing was by immunoSEQ multiplex PCR. The table records approximately 61,000 clones, around four fifths of them present only once. The sample comprised peripheral blood. These receptors all stem from a woman between 65 and 79 years old with acute or convalescent COVID-19.

This clone was observed a single time. The chain uses TRBV6-2 or TRBV6-3 and TRBJ2-7; 7 bases are shared with TRBD1. The CDR3 length is 14 residues. Germline CDR1 and CDR2: MNHEY and SVGEGT. J gave up 2 bases and V 2 bases, and 3 bases lay outside the gene matches. The CDR3, as DNA: TGTGCCAGCAGTTACAGGCAGGGGGCCTACGAGCAGTACTTC. This gives the protein CASSYRQGAYEQYF.

V is TRBV3-1 (or the pseudogene TRBV3-2) and J is TRBJ2-2; tentatively, D is TRBD2 (5 bases). The V gene lost 3 bases and the J gene lost 0 bases, with 11 bases spanning the gap. Per the germline V gene, CDR1 is LGHDT and CDR2 is YNNKEL (reference sequence). The CDR3 contains 16 residues. The CDR3: CASSHEGWTNTGELFF. As DNA, the CDR3 is TGTGCCAGCAGCCATGAGGGCTGGACGAACACCGGGGAGCTGTTTTTT.

This chain joins TRBV27 and TRBJ1-2, with 7 bases identical to TRBD1. V lost 2 bases and J lost 3; bases outside the gene matches: 6. CDR1 is MNHEY, CDR2 SMNVEV, per germline (reference sequence). The CDR3 totals 15 residues. The CDR3 reads CASSLKRQGDYGYTF. The CDR3 nucleotides are TGTGCCAGCAGTTTAAAGAGACAGGGAGACTATGGCTACACCTTC.

The chain uses TRBV5-4 and TRBJ1-4; TRBD1 agrees at 8 bases. The junction had 4 bases not matched to a gene; V was cut back by 5 bases and J by 7 bases. Germline V gene data show CDR1 as SGHNT and CDR2 as YYREEE (reference sequence). CDR3 length: 13 residues. As DNA, the CDR3 is TGTGCCAGCAGGGACAGGGCGAGTGAAAAACTGTTTTTT. Protein sequence: CASRDRASEKLFF.

This clone was seen a single time. This chain connects TRBV2 to TRBJ2-1; 9 bases are shared with TRBD1. The germline V gene has CDR1 SNHLY and CDR2 FYNNEI. The CDR3 is made up of 15 amino acids. V shed 6 bases and J 4 bases; nucleotides not matched to a gene: 7. In DNA, the CDR3 is TGTGCCAGCAGCTACACAGGGGGCGCATACAATGAGCAGTTCTTC. It is translated as CASSYTGGAYNEQFF.

This clone was recorded once. The V and J genes are TRBV28 and TRBJ2-7; weak D call: TRBD1 (5 bases). Trimming removed 7 bases at V and 2 bases at J, with 18 bases between. CDR1 MDHEN and CDR2 SYDVKM come from the germline V gene. The CDR3 covers 15 residues. The CDR3 here is CASNLDKLKTYEQYF. The CDR3 DNA follows: TGTGCCAGCAATCTGGACAAGCTAAAAACCTACGAGCAGTACTTC.

The genes are TRBV7-6 and TRBJ1-5, with 7 bases that match TRBD1. Germline lookup yields CDR1 SGHVS and CDR2 FNYEAQ. The CDR3 runs 15 residues. V dropped 5 bases and J dropped 3; count of bases not matched to a gene: 7. The CDR3 loop reads CASSADDRVNQPQHF. DNA of the CDR3: TGTGCCAGCAGCGCCGACGACAGGGTCAATCAGCCCCAGCATTTT. The complete variable domain, with remaining parts taken from reference TRBV7-6 and TRBJ1-5, reads GAGVSQSPRYKVTKRGQDVALRCDPISGHVSLYWYRQALGQGPEFLTYFNYEAQQDKSGLPNDRFSAERPEGSISTLTIQRTEQRDSAMYRCASSADDRVNQPQHFGDGTRLSIL.

This clone was seen only once. J is TRBJ2-5 and V is TRBV2; TRBD2 is a possible D gene (7 bases). V gave up 8 bases and J gave up 4 bases, with 17 bases separating them. CDR1 SNHLY and CDR2 FYNNEI come from the germline V gene. The CDR3 extends over 14 amino acids. CDR3: CASVRSGGGETQYF. The CDR3 DNA follows: TGTGCCAGCGTCCGATCGGGGGGCGGAGAGACCCAGTACTTC.

This chain joins TRBV9 and TRBJ1-5, with D perhaps TRBD1 (6 bases). CDR1 SGDLS and CDR2 YYNGEE come from the germline V gene. CDR3 size: 13 residues. V shed 4 bases and J shed 5 bases, with 10 bases lying between them. CDR3 sequence reads: CASSQRTDQPQHF. As DNA, the CDR3 is TGTGCCAGCAGCCAGAGGACAGATCAGCCCCAGCATTTT.

The chain carries TRBV6-1 and TRBJ2-1, with 8 bases that match TRBD2. Trimming at V came to 3 bases and at J to 10 bases, leaving 8 bases not matched to a gene. The germline gives CDR1 MNHNS, CDR2 SASEGT. CDR3 length: 14 amino acids. CDR3 amino acids: CASSDEWRGGEQFF. CDR3 DNA sequence: TGTGCCAGCAGTGATGAGTGGCGCGGGGGGGAGCAGTTCTTC.

V is TRBV24-1 and J is TRBJ2-2; TRBD1 matches at 8 bases. Germline assignment: CDR1 KGHDR and CDR2 SFDVKD. CDR3 size: 17 residues. V shed 4 bases and J 2 bases; nucleotides not matched to a gene: 8. CDR3 sequence (DNA): TGTGCCACCAGTGAACTTGGACAGGGCCCTAACACCGGGGAGCTGTTTTTT. Protein: CATSELGQGPNTGELFF.

This chain links TRBV28 with TRBJ2-3, with TRBD2 identical over 11 bases. J gave up 5 bases and V 4 bases, and 11 bases lay outside the gene matches. The CDR3 has 17 amino acids. From germline, CDR1 is MDHEN and CDR2 SYDVKM. The CDR3: CASSSPSLAGGQDTQYF. The CDR3 DNA follows: TGTGCCAGCAGTTCCCCCTCATTAGCGGGGGGGCAAGATACGCAGTATTTT.

The chain combines TRBV15 with TRBJ1-1; D is possibly TRBD1 (5 bases). V dropped 0 bases and J dropped 3 bases, with 8 bases sitting between them. The V gene's germline CDR1 is LNHNV and CDR2 YYDKDF (reference sequence). CDR3 size: 14 residues. In DNA, the CDR3 is TGTGCCACCAGCAGAGATTCAGGGTACACTGAAGCTTTCTTT. This sequence encodes CATSRDSGYTEAFF.

The chain combines TRBV12-5 with TRBJ1-5; perhaps TRBD1 as D (5 bases). Deletions cut 7 bases from V and 4 bases from J, with 23 bases between. The CDR3 totals 17 residues. Germline V gene data show CDR1 as LGHNT and CDR2 as FRNRAP. As DNA, the CDR3 is TGTGCTAGTGCCCCGGGGGAGGCTTACTCTTCAAATCAGCCCCAGCATTTT. It codes for CASAPGEAYSSNQPQHF.

The chain carries TRBV4-2 and TRBJ2-2, with D possibly being TRBD2 (7 bases). The V and J ends lost 1 base and 5 bases respectively, with 17 bases between them. Per the germline V gene, CDR1 is LGHNA and CDR2 is YNFKEQ. The CDR3 totals 17 residues. CDR3 loop: CASSQVRGGATTGELFF. The CDR3 DNA reads TGTGCCAGCAGCCAAGTGAGAGGGGGGGCGACAACCGGGGAGCTGTTTTTT.

This clone was seen a handful of times. The chain has TRBV28 and TRBJ1-2, with TRBD1 matching 7 bases. In germline, CDR1 is MDHEN, CDR2 SYDVKM. V dropped 7 bases and J dropped 4; count of bases not matched to a gene: 6. This CDR3 contains 13 residues. The CDR3 here is CASTVTGIYGYTF. Here the CDR3 DNA reads TGTGCCAGCACTGTGACAGGGATCTATGGCTACACCTTC.